This T cell receptor (beta chain) was observed in a study of circulating CD8 cells and anti-PD-1 response in melanoma. Study information: Patients received intravenous nivolumab, 3 mg/kg, every 2 weeks.

Overall study findings and caveats: Diversity ranked highest in DNEG and lowest in TIGIT subsets.

V was pared by 4 bases and J by 0 bases, with 6 bases between. Germline-derived CDR1 and CDR2 are SQVTM and ANQGSEA. This CDR3 region has 12 residues. Four subsets defined by PD-1 and/or TIGIT were sorted from live CD3+CD8+TCRalphabeta+ cells. TCR libraries were prepared from 15 ng of total RNA with the QIAseq Immune Repertoire TCR panel. TCRdb called the reads again in MiXCR, with one record for every CDR3 protein. This table has roughly 2,300 distinct CDR3 sequences, 7.9% appearing once. This clonotype counts as medium-sized. Its antigen remains unidentified. The source is a human donor with melanoma. V gene TRBV29-1 combines with J gene TRBJ1-1, with no clear D. The sample was CD8+ T cells from PBMCs, taken at baseline or after one month of anti-PD-1 therapy (not recorded which). The CDR3 nucleotides read TGCAGCGTTGTTCAGGTGAACACTGAAGCTTTCTTT. It is translated as CSVVQVNTEAFF.